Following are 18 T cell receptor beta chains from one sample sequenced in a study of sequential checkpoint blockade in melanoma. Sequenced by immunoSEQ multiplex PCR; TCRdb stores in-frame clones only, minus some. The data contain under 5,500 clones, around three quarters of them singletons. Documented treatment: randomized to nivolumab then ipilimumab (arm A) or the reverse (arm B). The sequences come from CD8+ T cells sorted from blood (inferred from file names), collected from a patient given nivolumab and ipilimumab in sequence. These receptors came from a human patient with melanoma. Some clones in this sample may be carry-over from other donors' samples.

CDR3 DNA: TGTGCCAGCAGTGAAGGGGGGGACTCCTACGAGCAGTACTTC. Translating gives CASSEGGDSYEQYF. The chain combines TRBV25-1 with TRBJ2-7, with TRBD2 identical over 7 bases. Trimming removed 2 bases from V and 0 bases from J; junction bases left unmatched: 1. Germline values: CDR1 MGHDK, CDR2 SYGVNS. This CDR3 comprises 14 residues.

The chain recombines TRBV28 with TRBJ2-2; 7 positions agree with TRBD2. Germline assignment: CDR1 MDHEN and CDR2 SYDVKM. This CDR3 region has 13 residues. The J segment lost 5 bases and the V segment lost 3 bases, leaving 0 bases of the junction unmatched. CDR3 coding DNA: TGTGCCAGCAGTTTCGGGGGGACCGGGGAGCTGTTTTTT. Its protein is CASSFGGTGELFF.

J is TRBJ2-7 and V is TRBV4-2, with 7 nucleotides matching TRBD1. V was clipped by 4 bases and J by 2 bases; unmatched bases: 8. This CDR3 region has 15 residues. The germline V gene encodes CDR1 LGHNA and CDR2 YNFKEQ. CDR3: CASSPRTGLTYEQYF. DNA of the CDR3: TGTGCCAGCAGCCCCCGGACAGGCCTAACCTACGAGCAGTACTTC.

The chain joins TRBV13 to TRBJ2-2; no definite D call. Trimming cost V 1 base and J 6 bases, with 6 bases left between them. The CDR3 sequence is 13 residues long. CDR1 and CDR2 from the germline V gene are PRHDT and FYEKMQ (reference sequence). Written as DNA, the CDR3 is TGTGCCAGCAGCTTAGCCCGAGCCGGGGAGCTGTTTTTT. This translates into CASSLARAGELFF. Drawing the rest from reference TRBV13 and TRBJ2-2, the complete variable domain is AAGVIQSPRHLIKEKRETATLKCYPIPRHDTVYWYQQGPGQDPQFLISFYEKMQSDKGSIPDRFSAQQFSDYHSELNMSSLELGDSALYFCASSLARAGELFFGEGSRLTVL.

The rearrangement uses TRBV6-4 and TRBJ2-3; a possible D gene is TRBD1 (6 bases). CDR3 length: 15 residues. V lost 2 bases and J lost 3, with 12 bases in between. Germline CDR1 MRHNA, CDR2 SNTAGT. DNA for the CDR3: TGTGCCAGCAGTGACGAAAACAGGGCGACAGATACGCAGTATTTT. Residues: CASSDENRATDTQYF.

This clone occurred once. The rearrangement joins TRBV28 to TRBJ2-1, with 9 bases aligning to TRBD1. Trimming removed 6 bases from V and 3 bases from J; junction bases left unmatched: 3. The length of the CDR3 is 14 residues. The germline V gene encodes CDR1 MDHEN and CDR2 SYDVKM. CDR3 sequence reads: CASRRTGDYNEQFF. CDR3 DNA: TGTGCCAGCAGAAGGACAGGGGACTACAATGAGCAGTTCTTC.

For the CDR3, the DNA is TGTGCCAGCAGCTTGCCGGGTGGCTACGAGCAGTACTTC. As protein: CASSLPGGYEQYF. The V call is TRBV7-9, the J call TRBJ2-7, with D uncertain. This CDR3 is built from 13 residues. Germline lookup yields CDR1 SEHNR and CDR2 FQNEAQ (reference sequence). V was cut by 3 bases and J by 3 bases, with 9 bases left in between. The entire variable domain, with the rest obtained from reference TRBV7-9 and TRBJ2-7, is as follows: DTGVSQNPRHKITKRGQNVTFRCDPISEHNRLYWYRQTLGQGPEFLTYFQNEAQLEKSRLLSDRFSAERPKGSFSTLEIQRTEQGDSAMYLCASSLPGGYEQYFGPGTRLTVT.

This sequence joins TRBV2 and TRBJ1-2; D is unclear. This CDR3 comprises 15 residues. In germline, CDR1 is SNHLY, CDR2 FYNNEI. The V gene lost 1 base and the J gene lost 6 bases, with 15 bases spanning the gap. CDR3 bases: TGTGCCAGCAGTGAAGAGGGAGAGTTGATCAATGGCTACACCTTC. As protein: CASSEEGELINGYTF.

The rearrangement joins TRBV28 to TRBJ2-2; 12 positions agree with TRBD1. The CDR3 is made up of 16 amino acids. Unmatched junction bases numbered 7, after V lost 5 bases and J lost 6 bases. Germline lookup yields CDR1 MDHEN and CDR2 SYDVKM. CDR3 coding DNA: TGTGCCAGCAGTCGGGGGGACAGGGGGCGCGCCGGGGAGCTGTTTTTT. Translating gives CASSRGDRGRAGELFF.

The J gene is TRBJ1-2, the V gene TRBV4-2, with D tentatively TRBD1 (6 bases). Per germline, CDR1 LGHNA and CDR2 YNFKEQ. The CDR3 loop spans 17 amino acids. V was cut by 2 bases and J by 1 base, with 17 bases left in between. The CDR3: CASSQPVDSAYNYGYTF. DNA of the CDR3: TGTGCCAGCAGCCAACCGGTGGACAGCGCCTATAACTATGGCTACACCTTC.

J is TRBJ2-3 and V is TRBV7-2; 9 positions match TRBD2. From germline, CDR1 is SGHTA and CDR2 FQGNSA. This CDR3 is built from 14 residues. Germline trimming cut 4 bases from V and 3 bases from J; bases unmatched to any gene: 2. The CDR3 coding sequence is TGTGCCAGCAGCTCGGCGGGGGGGACAGATACGCAGTATTTT. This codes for CASSSAGGTDTQYF. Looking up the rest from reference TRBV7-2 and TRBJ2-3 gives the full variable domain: GAGVSQSPSNKVTEKGKDVELRCDPISGHTALYWYRQSLGQGLEFLIYFQGNSAPDKSGLPSDRFSAERTGGSVSTLTIQRTQQEDSAVYLCASSSAGGTDTQYFGPGTRLTVL.

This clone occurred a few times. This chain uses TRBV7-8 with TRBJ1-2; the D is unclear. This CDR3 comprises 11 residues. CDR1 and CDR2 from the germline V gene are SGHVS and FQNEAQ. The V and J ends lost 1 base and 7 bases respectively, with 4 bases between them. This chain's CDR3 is CASSLGIGYTF. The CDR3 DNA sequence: TGTGCCAGCAGCTTAGGTATTGGCTACACCTTC.

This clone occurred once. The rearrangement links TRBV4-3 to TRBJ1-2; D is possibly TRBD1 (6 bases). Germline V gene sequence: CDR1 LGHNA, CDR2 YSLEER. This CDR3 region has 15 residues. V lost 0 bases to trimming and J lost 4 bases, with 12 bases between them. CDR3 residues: CASSQDGRGAYGYTF. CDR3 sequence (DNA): TGCGCCAGCAGCCAAGATGGCAGGGGAGCCTATGGCTACACCTTC.

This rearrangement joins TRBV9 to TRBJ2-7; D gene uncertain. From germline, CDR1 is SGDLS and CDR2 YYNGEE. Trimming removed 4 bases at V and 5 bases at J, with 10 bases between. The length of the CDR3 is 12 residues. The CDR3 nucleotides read TGTGCCAGCAGCCCTCTGTTAAACGAGCAGTACTTC. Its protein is CASSPLLNEQYF.

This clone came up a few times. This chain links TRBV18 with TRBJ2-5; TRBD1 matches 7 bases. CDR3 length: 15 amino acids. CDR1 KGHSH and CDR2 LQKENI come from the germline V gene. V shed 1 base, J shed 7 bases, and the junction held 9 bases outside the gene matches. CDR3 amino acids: CASSPRDSPRVTQYF. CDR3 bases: TGTGCCAGCTCACCACGGGACAGCCCAAGAGTGACCCAGTACTTC.

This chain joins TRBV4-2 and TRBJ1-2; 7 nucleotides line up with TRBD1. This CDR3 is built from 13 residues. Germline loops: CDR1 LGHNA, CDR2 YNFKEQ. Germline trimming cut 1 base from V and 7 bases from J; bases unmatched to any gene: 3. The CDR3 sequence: CASSQAQGGGYTF. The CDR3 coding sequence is TGTGCCAGCAGCCAAGCGCAGGGGGGTGGCTACACCTTC.

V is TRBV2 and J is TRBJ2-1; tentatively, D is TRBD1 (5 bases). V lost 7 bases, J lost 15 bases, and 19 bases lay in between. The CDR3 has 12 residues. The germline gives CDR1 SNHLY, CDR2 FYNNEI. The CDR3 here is CASMAGRNLWFF. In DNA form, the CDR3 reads TGTGCCAGCATGGCAGGGCGCAATTTGTGGTTCTTC.

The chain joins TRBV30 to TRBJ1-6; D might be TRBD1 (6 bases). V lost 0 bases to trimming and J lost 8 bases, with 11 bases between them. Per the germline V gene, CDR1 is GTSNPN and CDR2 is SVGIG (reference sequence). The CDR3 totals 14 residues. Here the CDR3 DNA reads TGTGCCTGGAGTGTAGCCAGGGGAGATTCACCCCTCCACTTT. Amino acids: CAWSVARGDSPLHF.